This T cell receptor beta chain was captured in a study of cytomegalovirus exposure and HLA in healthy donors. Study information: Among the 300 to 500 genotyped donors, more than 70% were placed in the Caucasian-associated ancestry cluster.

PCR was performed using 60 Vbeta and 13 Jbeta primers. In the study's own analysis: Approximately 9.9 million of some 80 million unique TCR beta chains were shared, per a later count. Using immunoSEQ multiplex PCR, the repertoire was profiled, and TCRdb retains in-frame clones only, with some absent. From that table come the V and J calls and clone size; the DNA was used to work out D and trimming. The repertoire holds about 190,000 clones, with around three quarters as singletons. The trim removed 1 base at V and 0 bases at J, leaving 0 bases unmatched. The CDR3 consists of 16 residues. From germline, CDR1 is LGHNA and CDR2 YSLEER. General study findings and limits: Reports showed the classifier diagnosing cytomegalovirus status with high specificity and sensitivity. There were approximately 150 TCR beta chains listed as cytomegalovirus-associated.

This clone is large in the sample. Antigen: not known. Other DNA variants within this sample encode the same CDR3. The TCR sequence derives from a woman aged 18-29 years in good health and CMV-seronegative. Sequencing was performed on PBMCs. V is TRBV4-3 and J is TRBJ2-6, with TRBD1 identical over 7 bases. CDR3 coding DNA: TGCGCCAGCAGCCAAGGACAGGGCTCTGGGGCCAACGTCCTGACTTTC. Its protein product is CASSQGQGSGANVLTF.